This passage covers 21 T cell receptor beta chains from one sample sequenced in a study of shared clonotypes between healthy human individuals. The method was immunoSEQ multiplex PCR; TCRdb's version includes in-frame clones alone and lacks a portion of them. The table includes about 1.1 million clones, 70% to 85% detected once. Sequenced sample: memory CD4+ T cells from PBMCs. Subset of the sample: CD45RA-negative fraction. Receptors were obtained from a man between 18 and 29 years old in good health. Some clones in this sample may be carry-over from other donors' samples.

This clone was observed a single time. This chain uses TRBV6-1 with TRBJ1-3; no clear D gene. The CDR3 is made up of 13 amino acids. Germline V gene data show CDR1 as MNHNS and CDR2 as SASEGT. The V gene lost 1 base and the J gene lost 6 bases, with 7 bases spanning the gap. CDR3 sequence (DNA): TGTGCCAGCAGTGAAGTTCAATCAAACACCATATATTTT. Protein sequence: CASSEVQSNTIYF.

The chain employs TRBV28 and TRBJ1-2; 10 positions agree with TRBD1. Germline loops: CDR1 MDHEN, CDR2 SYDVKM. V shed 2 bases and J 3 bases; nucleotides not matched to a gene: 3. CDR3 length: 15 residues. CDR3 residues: CASSLAGTGDYGYTF. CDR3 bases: TGTGCCAGCAGTTTAGCGGGGACAGGGGACTATGGCTACACCTTC.

The DNA for the CDR3 is TGTGCCAGCAGTTCCTTTGACGGGACAGACAATGAGCAGTTCTTC. Amino acids: CASSSFDGTDNEQFF. V and J are TRBV28 and TRBJ2-1, with 7 bases matching TRBD1. The J segment lost 5 bases and the V segment lost 4 bases, leaving 8 bases of the junction unmatched. CDR1 and CDR2 from the germline V gene are MDHEN and SYDVKM. CDR3 length: 15 residues.

CDR3 coding DNA: TGTGCCAGCAGCTTACGAGTGGGGGCGAGTTCGGGTCAGCCCCAGCATTTT. Its protein product is CASSLRVGASSGQPQHF. The chain employs TRBV7-8 and TRBJ1-5; D possibly corresponds to TRBD1 (6 bases). This CDR3 region has 17 residues. V was pared by 2 bases and J by 6 bases, with 20 bases between. Germline V lookup: CDR1 SGHVS, CDR2 FQNEAQ.

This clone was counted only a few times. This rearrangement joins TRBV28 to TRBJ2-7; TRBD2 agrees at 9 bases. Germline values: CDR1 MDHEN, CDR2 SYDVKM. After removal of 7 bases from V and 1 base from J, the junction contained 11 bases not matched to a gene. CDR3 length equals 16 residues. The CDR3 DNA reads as TGTGCCAGCAATGCACTAGCGGGCCATACTTCCTACGAGCAGTACTTC. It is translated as CASNALAGHTSYEQYF.

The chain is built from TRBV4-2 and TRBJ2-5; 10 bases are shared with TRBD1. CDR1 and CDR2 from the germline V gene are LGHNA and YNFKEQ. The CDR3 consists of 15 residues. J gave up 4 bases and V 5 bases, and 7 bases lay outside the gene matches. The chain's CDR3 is CASSLDRGVAETQYF. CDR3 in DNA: TGTGCCAGCAGCTTGGACAGGGGGGTGGCAGAGACCCAGTACTTC.

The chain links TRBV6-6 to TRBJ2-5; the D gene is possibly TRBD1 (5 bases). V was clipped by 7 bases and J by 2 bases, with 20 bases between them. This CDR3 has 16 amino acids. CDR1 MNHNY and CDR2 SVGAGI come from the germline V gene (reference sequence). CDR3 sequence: CASTFGSGHKQETQYF. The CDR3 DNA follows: TGTGCCAGCACTTTCGGTTCAGGACACAAACAAGAGACCCAGTACTTC.

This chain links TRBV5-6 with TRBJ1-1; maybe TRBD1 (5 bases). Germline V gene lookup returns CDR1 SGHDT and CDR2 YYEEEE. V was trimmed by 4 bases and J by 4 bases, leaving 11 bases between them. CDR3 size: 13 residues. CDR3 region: CASSIREGTEAFF. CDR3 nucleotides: TGTGCCAGCAGCATCAGGGAAGGCACTGAAGCTTTCTTT.

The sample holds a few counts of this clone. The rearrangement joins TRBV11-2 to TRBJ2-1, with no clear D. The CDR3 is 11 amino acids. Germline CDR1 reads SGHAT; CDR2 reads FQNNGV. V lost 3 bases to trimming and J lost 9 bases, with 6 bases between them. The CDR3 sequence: CASSLMGEQFF. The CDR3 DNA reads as TGTGCCAGCAGCTTGATGGGTGAGCAGTTCTTC.

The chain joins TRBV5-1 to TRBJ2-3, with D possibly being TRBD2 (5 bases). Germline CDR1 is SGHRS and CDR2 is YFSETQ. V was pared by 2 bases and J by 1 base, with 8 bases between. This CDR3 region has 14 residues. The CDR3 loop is CASSFNSGTDTQYF. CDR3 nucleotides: TGCGCCAGCAGCTTCAATAGCGGCACAGATACGCAGTATTTT.

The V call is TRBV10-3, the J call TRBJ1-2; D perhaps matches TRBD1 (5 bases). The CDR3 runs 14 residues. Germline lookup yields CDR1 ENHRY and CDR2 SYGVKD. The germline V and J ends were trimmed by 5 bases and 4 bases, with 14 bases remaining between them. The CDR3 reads CAISRGDQVYGYTF. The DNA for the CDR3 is TGTGCCATCAGTCGGGGGGACCAGGTCTATGGCTACACCTTC.

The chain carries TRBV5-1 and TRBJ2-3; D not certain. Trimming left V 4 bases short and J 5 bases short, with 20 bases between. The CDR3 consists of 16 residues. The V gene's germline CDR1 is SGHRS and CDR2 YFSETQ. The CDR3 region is CASSLQADPAGDTQYF. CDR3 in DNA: TGCGCCAGCAGCCTCCAGGCCGACCCAGCAGGAGATACGCAGTATTTT.

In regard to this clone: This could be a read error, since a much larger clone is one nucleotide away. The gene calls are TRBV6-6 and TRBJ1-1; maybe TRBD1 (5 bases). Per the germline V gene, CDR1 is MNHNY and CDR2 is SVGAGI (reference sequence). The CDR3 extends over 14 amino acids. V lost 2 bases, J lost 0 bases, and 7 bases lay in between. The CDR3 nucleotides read TGTGCCAGCAGTTACGCACAGGTGAACACTGAAGCTTTCTTT. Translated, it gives CASSYAQVNTEAFF.

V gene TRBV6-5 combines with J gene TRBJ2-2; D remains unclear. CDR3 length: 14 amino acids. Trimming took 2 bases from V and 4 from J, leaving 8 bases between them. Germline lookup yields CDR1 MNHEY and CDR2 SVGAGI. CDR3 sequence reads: CASSYAKSTGELFF. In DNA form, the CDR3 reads TGTGCCAGCAGTTACGCAAAATCCACCGGGGAGCTGTTTTTT.

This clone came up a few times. CDR3 bases: TGTGCCAGCAGCTTCACCCACACAGATACGCAGTATTTT. It encodes CASSFTHTDTQYF. V and J are TRBV11-3 and TRBJ2-3; D unresolved. CDR3 length equals 13 residues. V was pared by 3 bases and J by 2 bases, with 6 bases between. Germline loops: CDR1 SGHNT, CDR2 YENEEA. Full variable domain (missing parts from reference TRBV11-3 and TRBJ2-3): EAGVVQSPRYKIIEKKQPVAFWCNPISGHNTLYWYLQNLGQGPELLIRYENEEAVDDSQLPKDRFSAERLKGVDSTLKIQPAELGDSAVYLCASSFTHTDTQYFGPGTRLTVL.

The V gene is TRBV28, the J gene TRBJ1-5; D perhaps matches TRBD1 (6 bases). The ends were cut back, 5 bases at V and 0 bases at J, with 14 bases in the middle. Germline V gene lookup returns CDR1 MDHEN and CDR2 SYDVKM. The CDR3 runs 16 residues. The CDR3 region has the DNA TGTGCCAGCAGTCGACAGGACGGACTTAGCAATCAGCCCCAGCATTTT. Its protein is CASSRQDGLSNQPQHF. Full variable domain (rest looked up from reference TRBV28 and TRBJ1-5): DVKVTQSSRYLVKRTGEKVFLECVQDMDHENMFWYRQDPGLGLRLIYFSYDVKMKEKGDIPEGYSVSREKKERFSLILESASTNQTSMYLCASSRQDGLSNQPQHFGDGTRLSIL.

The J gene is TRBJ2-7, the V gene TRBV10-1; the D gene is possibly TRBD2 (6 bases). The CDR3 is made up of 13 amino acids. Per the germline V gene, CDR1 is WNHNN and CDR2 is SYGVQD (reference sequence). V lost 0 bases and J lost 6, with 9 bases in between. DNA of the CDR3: TGCGCCAGCAGTGAGTCTGGGCGGGGCGAGCAGTACTTC. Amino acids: CASSESGRGEQYF.

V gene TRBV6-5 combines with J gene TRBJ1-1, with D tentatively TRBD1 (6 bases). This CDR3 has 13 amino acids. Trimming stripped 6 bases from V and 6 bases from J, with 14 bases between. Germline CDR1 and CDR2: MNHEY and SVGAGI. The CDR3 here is CASSPQGRPEAFF. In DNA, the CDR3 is TGTGCCAGCAGCCCCCAGGGGCGCCCTGAAGCTTTCTTT.

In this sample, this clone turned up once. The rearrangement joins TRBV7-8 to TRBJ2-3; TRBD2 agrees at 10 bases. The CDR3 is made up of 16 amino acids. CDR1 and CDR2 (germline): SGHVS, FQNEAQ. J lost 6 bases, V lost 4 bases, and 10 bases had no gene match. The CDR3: CASSSFRLAGLDTQYF. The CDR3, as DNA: TGTGCCAGCAGCTCCTTCCGACTAGCGGGTCTTGATACGCAGTATTTT.

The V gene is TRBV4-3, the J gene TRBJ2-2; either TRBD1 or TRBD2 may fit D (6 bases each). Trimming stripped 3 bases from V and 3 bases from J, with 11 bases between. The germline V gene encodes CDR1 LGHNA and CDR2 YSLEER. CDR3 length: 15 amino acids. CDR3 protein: CASSQHGGDTGELFF. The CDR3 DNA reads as TGCGCCAGCAGCCAGCACGGGGGCGACACCGGGGAGCTGTTTTTT.

For the CDR3, the DNA is TGTGCCAGCACCCCGAAAACTGGGAGCTCCTACGAGCAGTACTTC. It translates to CASTPKTGSSYEQYF. This chain links TRBV7-2 with TRBJ2-7, with a weak D call TRBD2 (5 bases). Germline lookup yields CDR1 SGHTA and CDR2 FQGNSA. This CDR3 has 15 residues. V gave up 7 bases and J gave up 0 bases, with 16 bases separating them.